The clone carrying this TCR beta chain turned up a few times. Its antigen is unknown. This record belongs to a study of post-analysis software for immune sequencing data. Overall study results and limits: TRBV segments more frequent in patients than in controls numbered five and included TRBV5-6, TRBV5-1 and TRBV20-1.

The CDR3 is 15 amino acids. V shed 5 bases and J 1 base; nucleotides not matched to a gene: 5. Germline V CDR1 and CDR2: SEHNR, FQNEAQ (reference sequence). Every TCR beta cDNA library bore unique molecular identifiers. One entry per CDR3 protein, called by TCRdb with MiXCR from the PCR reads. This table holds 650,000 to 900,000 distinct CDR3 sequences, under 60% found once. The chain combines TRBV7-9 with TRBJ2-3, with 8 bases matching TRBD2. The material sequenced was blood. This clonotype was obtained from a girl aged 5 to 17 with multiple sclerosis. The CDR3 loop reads CASSPREGGTDTQYF. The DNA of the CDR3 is TGTGCCAGCAGCCCCCGGGAGGGTGGCACAGATACGCAGTATTTT.